This T cell receptor beta chain comes out of a study of blood T cell repertoires in COVID-19. In the study overall: COVID-19 samples collected from the United States, Italy and Spain covered acute and convalescent phases. Sources were T cells, B-cell-depleted T cells, or PBMCs; the material itself was cDNA or gDNA.

Original handling: Amplification with reference gene primers provided the estimates of nucleated cell counts. Assay: immunoSEQ multiplex PCR; the TCRdb copy retains only in-frame clones and omits some. For V, J and clone size, that table is used; D and trimming come from the DNA. This sample has around 55,000 clones; less than 95% occur once, and the top ten carry 6.2%. The V gene's germline CDR1 is SGHRS and CDR2 YFSETQ. CDR3 length: 16 amino acids. Trimming cost V 0 bases and J 3 bases, with 13 bases left between them. This clonotype was obtained from a man in his forties or fifties with acute or convalescent COVID-19. Input material: peripheral blood. The V call is TRBV5-1, the J call TRBJ2-4; D is perhaps TRBD1 (5 bases). Written as DNA, the CDR3 is TGCGCCAGCAGCTTGGAGGGGCTCGGAGTCAAAAACATTCAGTACTTC. It translates to CASSLEGLGVKNIQYF.